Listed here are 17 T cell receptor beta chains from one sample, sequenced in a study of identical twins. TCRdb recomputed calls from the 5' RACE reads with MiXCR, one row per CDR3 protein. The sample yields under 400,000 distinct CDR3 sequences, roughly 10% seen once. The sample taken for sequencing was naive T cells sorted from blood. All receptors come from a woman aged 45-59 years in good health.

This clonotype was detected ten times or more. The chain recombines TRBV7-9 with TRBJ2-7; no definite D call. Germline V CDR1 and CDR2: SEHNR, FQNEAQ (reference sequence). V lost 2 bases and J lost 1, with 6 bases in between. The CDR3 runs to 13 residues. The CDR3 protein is CASSLSGSYEQYF. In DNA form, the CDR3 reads TGTGCCAGCAGCTTAAGTGGGTCCTACGAGCAGTACTTC. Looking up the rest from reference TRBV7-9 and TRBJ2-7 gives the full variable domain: DTGVSQNPRHKITKRGQNVTFRCDPISEHNRLYWYRQTLGQGPEFLTYFQNEAQLEKSRLLSDRFSAERPKGSFSTLEIQRTEQGDSAMYLCASSLSGSYEQYFGPGTRLTVT.

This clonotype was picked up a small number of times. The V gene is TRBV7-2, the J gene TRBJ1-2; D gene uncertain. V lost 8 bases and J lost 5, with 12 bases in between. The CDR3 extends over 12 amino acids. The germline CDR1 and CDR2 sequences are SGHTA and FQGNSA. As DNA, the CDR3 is TGTGCCAGCTCCGCAAACTTGTATGGCTACACCTTC. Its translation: CASSANLYGYTF. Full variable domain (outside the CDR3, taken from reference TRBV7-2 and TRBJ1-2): GAGVSQSPSNKVTEKGKDVELRCDPISGHTALYWYRQSLGQGLEFLIYFQGNSAPDKSGLPSDRFSAERTGGSVSTLTIQRTQQEDSAVYLCASSANLYGYTFGSGTRLTVV.

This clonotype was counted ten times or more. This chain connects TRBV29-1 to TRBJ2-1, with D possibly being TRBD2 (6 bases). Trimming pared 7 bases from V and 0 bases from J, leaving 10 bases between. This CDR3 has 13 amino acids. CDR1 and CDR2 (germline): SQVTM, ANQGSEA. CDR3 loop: CSGRGSSYNEQFF. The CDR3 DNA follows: TGCAGCGGACGGGGGAGCTCCTACAATGAGCAGTTCTTC.

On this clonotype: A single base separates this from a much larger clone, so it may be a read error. CDR3 in DNA: TGTGCCAGCAGATCGACTAGCGGGAGCGATGGGCAGTTCTTC. Translating gives CASRSTSGSDGQFF. The rearrangement links TRBV7-9 to TRBJ2-1; 12 nucleotides agree with TRBD2. Trimming removed 6 bases from V and 12 bases from J; junction bases left unmatched: 9. Germline V gene data show CDR1 as SEHNR and CDR2 as FQNEAQ (reference sequence). This CDR3 has 14 residues.

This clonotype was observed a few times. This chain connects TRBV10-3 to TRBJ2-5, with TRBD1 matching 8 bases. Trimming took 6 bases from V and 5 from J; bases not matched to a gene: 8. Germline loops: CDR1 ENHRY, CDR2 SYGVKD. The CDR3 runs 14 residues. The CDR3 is CAIRRDRSAETQYF. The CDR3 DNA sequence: TGTGCCATCAGAAGGGACAGGTCGGCGGAGACCCAGTACTTC.

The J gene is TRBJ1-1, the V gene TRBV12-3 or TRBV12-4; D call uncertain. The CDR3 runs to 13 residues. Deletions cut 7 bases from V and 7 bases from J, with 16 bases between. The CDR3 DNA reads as TGTGCCAGCACCCCGATCGATAAATTTGAAGCTTTCTTT. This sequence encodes CASTPIDKFEAFF.

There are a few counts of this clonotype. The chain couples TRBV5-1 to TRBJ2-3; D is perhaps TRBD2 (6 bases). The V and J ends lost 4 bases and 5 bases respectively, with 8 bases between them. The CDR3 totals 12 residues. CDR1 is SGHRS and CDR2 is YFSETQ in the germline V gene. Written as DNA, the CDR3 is TGCGCCAGCAGCCGGGGGATAGATACGCAGTATTTT. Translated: CASSRGIDTQYF. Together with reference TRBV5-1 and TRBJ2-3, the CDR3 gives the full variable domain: KAGVTQTPRYLIKTRGQQVTLSCSPISGHRSVSWYQQTPGQGLQFLFEYFSETQRNKGNFPGRFSGRQFSNSRSEMNVSTLELGDSALYLCASSRGIDTQYFGPGTRLTVL.

CDR3 bases: TGTGCCAGCAATCTTGTGGGGGGTCAGCCCCAGCATTTT. It codes for CASNLVGGQPQHF. V gene TRBV2 combines with J gene TRBJ1-5; TRBD1 is a possible D gene (5 bases). This CDR3 is built from 13 residues. With 7 bases removed from V and 6 bases from J, the gap between germline ends came to 13 bases. Germline loops: CDR1 SNHLY, CDR2 FYNNEI.

The CDR3 DNA reads TGTGCCAGCTCAGGCCTAGGGCAGGGCGAGCAGTACGTC. Translation: CASSGLGQGEQYV. V and J are TRBV18 and TRBJ2-7; D is perhaps TRBD1 (5 bases). The CDR3 spans 13 residues. The V end lost 5 bases, the J end lost 6 bases, and 14 bases lay between the germline ends. Germline V gene data show CDR1 as KGHSH and CDR2 as LQKENI.

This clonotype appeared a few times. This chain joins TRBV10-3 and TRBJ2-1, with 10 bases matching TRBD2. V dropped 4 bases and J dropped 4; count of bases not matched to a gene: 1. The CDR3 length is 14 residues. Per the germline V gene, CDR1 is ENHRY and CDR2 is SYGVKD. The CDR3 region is CAISGAGGYNEQFF. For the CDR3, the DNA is TGTGCCATCAGTGGAGCGGGAGGGTACAATGAGCAGTTCTTC.

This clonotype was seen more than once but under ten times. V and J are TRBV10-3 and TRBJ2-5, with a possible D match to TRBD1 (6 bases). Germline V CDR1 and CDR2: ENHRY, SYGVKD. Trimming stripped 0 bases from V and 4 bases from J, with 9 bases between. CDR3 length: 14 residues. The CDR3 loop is CAISESSGAETQYF. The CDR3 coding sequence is TGTGCCATCAGTGAGTCATCAGGGGCAGAGACCCAGTACTTC.

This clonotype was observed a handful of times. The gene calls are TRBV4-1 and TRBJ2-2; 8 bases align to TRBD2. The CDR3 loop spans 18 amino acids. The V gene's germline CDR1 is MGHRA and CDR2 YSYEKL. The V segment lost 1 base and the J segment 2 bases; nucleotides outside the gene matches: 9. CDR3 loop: CASSQGGRAGGNTGELFF. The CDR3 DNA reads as TGCGCCAGCAGCCAAGGCGGTAGGGCGGGAGGTAACACCGGGGAGCTGTTTTTT.

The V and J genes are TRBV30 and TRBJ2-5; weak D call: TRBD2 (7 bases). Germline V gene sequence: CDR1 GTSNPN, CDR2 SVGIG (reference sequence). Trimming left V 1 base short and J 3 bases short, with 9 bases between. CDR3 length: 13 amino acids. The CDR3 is CAWSGEGEETQYF. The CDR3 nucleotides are TGTGCCTGGAGTGGGGAGGGGGAAGAGACCCAGTACTTC.

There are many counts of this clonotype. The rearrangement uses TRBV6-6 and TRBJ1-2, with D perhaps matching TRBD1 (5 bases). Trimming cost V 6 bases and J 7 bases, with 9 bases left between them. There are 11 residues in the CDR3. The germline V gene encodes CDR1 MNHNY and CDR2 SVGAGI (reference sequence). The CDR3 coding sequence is TGTGCCAGCAGGTTGGGGGGTGGCTACACCTTC. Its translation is CASRLGGGYTF.

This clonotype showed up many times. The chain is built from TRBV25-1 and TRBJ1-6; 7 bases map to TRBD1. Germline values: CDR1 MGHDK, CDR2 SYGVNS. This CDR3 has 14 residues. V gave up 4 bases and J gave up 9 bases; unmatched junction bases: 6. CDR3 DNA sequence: TGTGCCAGCAGTGTGACAGGGTTACTTTCACCCCTCCACTTT. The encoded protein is CASSVTGLLSPLHF.

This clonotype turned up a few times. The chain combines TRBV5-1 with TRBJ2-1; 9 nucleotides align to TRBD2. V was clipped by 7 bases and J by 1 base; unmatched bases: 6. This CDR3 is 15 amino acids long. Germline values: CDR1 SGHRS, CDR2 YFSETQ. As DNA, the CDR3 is TGCGCCAGCTCCTATAGCGGGAGATCCTACAATGAGCAGTTCTTC. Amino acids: CASSYSGRSYNEQFF.

Written as DNA, the CDR3 is TGTGCCAGCAGCGAGGACAGAAGCAATCAGCCCCAGCATTTT. Translated: CASSEDRSNQPQHF. V is TRBV9 and J is TRBJ1-5, with a possible D match to TRBD1 (6 bases). The CDR3 covers 14 residues. CDR1 is SGDLS, CDR2 YYNGEE, per germline. V was shortened by 3 bases and J by 1 base, with 8 bases between the two germline ends.